This T cell receptor beta chain was profiled in a study of cytomegalovirus exposure and HLA in healthy donors. Whole-study findings and limits: Upon later analysis, TCR association rates were observed to vary by HLA locus, being highest for DRB1 and lowest for HLA-C. Later, an analysis found that common viral pathogens appeared to be linked with several of the most significant clusters. Earlier findings revealed that most TCR beta V segments proved productive either about 90% or about 30% of the time.

Vbeta (60) and Jbeta (13) primers were used in the PCR. The repertoire was sequenced with immunoSEQ multiplex PCR; TCRdb's copy has only in-frame clones and lacks some. The table has approximately 93,000 clones, about four fifths seen once; the top ten hold about 3.8%. Germline CDR1 SGHTA, CDR2 FQGNSA. V lost 3 bases to trimming and J lost 2 bases, with 4 bases between them. The CDR3 consists of 12 residues. Comment on this clone: Antigen: not known.

The material sequenced was PBMCs. The origin of this receptor is a man aged 50-59 years in good health and CMV-seronegative. This rearrangement joins TRBV7-2 to TRBJ1-2, with D uncertain. The CDR3 spells CASSFRNYGYTF. Written as DNA, the CDR3 is TGTGCCAGCAGCTTCCGGAACTATGGCTACACCTTC.